One T cell receptor (beta chain) is described in this entry. These data are taken from a study of CD8 T cells in Susac syndrome. Reverse transcription of roughly 0.5 to 1 ug RNA was performed with random hexamers. Amplification of the TCR beta CDR3 was carried out by immunoSEQ multiplex PCR, which spanned a total of 54 Vbeta and 13 Jbeta segments. Each CDR3 protein gets one entry after TCRdb re-called the immunoSEQ multiplex PCR reads with MiXCR. The table lists about 200,000 distinct CDR3 sequences, about 94% of them singletons. Between the trimmed V and J ends, which lost 0 bases and 6 bases, there was a span of 10 bases. The CDR3 contains 14 residues. The germline V gene encodes CDR1 KGHDR and CDR2 SFDVKD. CD8+ and CD4+ T cells from blood underwent TCR beta sequencing, which was carried out in a high-throughput format. Controls matched for age and sex were healthy donors. CD8+ and CD4+ T cells were negatively isolated; TEMRA cells were FACS-enriched.

The sequencing input was CD4+ T cells from PBMCs. J is TRBJ1-2 and V is TRBV24-1; no clear D. This TCR was sampled from a human donor in good health. CDR3 coding DNA: TGTGCCACCAGTGATTTGCCTAACATCAATGGCTACACCTTC. Protein product: CATSDLPNINGYTF.